These T cell receptor beta chains were read from a single sample in a study of T cell repertoires in cytomegalovirus infection. MiXCR, applied by TCRdb to the reads, yields one record per CDR3 protein. In the table there are fewer than 1,000,000 distinct CDR3 sequences, about a third of which are singletons. What these receptors recognize is not known. The sample here was cultured CD8+ T cells from PBMCs, taken from culture after CMV antigen stimulation. These receptors all come from a human donor in good health (CMV status not recorded). Some clones in this sample may be carry-over from other donors' samples. Each CDR3 is given with its conserved first and last residue. D genes are given only for firm matches. For some rows the clone size is stated as once, few or many, or as a class when expanded; others skip it.

D gene,J gene,V gene,clone size,CDR3 DNA,CDR3 protein
NA,TRBJ2-1,TRBV28,NA,TGTGCCAGTTACGACAGATCCTACAATGAGCAGTTCTTC,CASYDRSYNEQFF
NA,TRBJ2-1,TRBV9,NA,TGTGCCAGCAGCGTGGAGGGTAGGGAGCAGTTCTTC,CASSVEGREQFF
NA,TRBJ1-5,TRBV6-2/TRBV6-3,few,TGTGCCAGCAGAACCGGAAGGGATAGCAATCAGCCCCAGCATTTT,CASRTGRDSNQPQHF
NA,TRBJ2-3,TRBV20-1,NA,TGCAGTGCTAGTGTGGGGACAGATACGCAGTATTTT,CSASVGTDTQYF
NA,TRBJ2-1,TRBV5-4,NA,TGTGCCAGCAGGGACGTGACGGTCAGCTCCTACAATGAGCAGTTCTTC,CASRDVTVSSYNEQFF
NA,TRBJ1-1,TRBV9,few,TGTGCCAGCAGCGCGGACAGTTATAAGAAAACTGAAGCTTTCTTT,CASSADSYKKTEAFF
TRBD2,TRBJ2-5,TRBV6-2/TRBV6-3,few,TGTGCCAGCAGTTACGTGATAGCGGGGGACCTAAACCAAGAGACCCAGTACTTC,CASSYVIAGDLNQETQYF
NA,TRBJ2-3,TRBV7-6,NA,TGTGCCAGCAGCTCTCGAAGGCCCCCAAGAGATACGCAGTATTTT,CASSSRRPPRDTQYF
NA,TRBJ1-2,TRBV7-9,few,TGTGCCAGCAGCCTACTTGGCAGGGCCGATGGCTACACCTTC,CASSLLGRADGYTF
NA,TRBJ2-2,TRBV29-1,few,TGCAGCGTTGAAGATTTAGAACTCACGAACACCGGGGAGCTGTTTTTT,CSVEDLELTNTGELFF
NA,TRBJ2-5,TRBV12-3/TRBV12-4,NA,TGTGCCAGCAGCGAGACAGGCGAGGAAGAGACCCAGTACTTC,CASSETGEEETQYF
NA,TRBJ2-1,TRBV19,NA,TGTGCCAGTAAATTGGACAGCCGGCCCTACAATGAGCAGTTCTTC,CASKLDSRPYNEQFF
NA,TRBJ2-7,TRBV7-9,few,TGTGCCAGCAGCCCATCCCTTACTGCTTACGAGCAGTACTTC,CASSPSLTAYEQYF
NA,TRBJ1-1,TRBV18,NA,TGTGCCAGCTCACCTCCCCGGGGGGGCACTTTCTTT,CASSPPRGGTFF
NA,TRBJ2-1,TRBV6-4,few,TGTGCCAGCAGTGAGAAGGATTCAAATGAGCAGTTCTTC,CASSEKDSNEQFF
NA,TRBJ2-7,TRBV7-6,many,TGTGCCAGCAGCTTAGTGGCAGGGTCGGGGTACGAGCAGTACTTC,CASSLVAGSGYEQYF
NA,TRBJ1-1,TRBV20-1,few,TGCAGTGCTATCAAGACAGGATTGAACACTGAAGCTTTCTTT,CSAIKTGLNTEAFF